The rows below give T cell receptor beta chains drawn from one sample of a study of T cells after yellow fever vaccination. TCRdb independently ran MiXCR on the 5' RACE reads; one entry per CDR3 protein. The data contain 620,000 or so distinct CDR3 sequences, around 16% of them singletons. The input for sequencing was PBMCs, taken 5 days after the first yellow fever vaccination. The receptors were sampled from a man aged 18-30 years who received the YFV17D yellow fever vaccine. The conserved cysteine and the conserved F or W are not part of the CDR3 here.

ASSLGQGRYNYGYT,TRBJ1-2,TRBV3-1
ATREDSYEQY,TRBJ2-7,TRBV24-1
ASSPQYLQGPYGYT,TRBJ1-2,TRBV18
ASSPNSENYGYT,TRBJ1-2,TRBV18
ASSFGPKGETQY,TRBJ2-5,TRBV7-2
AISGGQSSGANVLT,TRBJ2-6,TRBV10-3
ASSLVQGAFEAF,TRBJ1-1,TRBV5-1
ASSPSRGRAYYEQY,TRBJ2-7,TRBV5-1
AISESTGRQETQY,TRBJ2-5,TRBV10-3
ASSETSGTGYGYT,TRBJ1-2,TRBV9
ASSQSPQGEKLF,TRBJ1-4,TRBV18
ASSWVDRAPYEQY,TRBJ2-7,TRBV4-1
SVGQVLTYNEQF,TRBJ2-1,TRBV29-1
ASSKQDNSNTGELF,TRBJ2-2,TRBV7-8
ASSQPGGNEQF,TRBJ2-1,TRBV4-1
ASGPLTSGQETQY,TRBJ2-5,TRBV5-1
ASSPLKYQETQY,TRBJ2-5,TRBV7-8
ASSYDSGSHDGYT,TRBJ1-2,TRBV5-1
ASSRGTAPGELF,TRBJ2-2,TRBV18
ASSLGRTNTEAF,TRBJ1-1,TRBV5-1
ASSLDPAGNTGELF,TRBJ2-2,TRBV5-1
ASSASGGLFFEQF,TRBJ2-1,TRBV12-3/TRBV12-4
ASSLRGQGAYEQY,TRBJ2-7,TRBV4-1
ASSERKEGGTEAF,TRBJ1-1,TRBV14
ASSQASRGYQETQY,TRBJ2-5,TRBV4-3
ASSRSGTQETQY,TRBJ2-5,TRBV7-9
ATSDPSGGKRNGYT,TRBJ1-2,TRBV24-1
SARETDSYEQY,TRBJ2-7,TRBV20-1
ASSYSTWDSQSTDTQY,TRBJ2-3,TRBV6-5
ASSPSGTVGETQY,TRBJ2-5,TRBV12-3/TRBV12-4
SVESGGQTQY,TRBJ2-5,TRBV29-1
AISEQGQGANTEAF,TRBJ1-1,TRBV10-3
ASSPQVSSEQY,TRBJ2-7,TRBV19
ASSLASSGGGNTDTQY,TRBJ2-3,TRBV5-5
ASSQGQSTGELF,TRBJ2-2,TRBV4-3
ASSWTADRPNSPLH,TRBJ1-6,TRBV5-1
ASSLQPGDETQY,TRBJ2-5,TRBV5-1
ASSQDVWGDPGSQPQH,TRBJ1-5,TRBV4-3
ASSDPTWDTQRPYRSYEQY,TRBJ2-7,TRBV6-4
ATSDTQTSSYNEQF,TRBJ2-1,TRBV24-1
ASLRGSTNEKLF,TRBJ1-4,TRBV6-2/TRBV6-3
SASRFLPDTQY,TRBJ2-3,TRBV20-1
ATSPAGVSNQPQH,TRBJ1-5,TRBV6-1
ASSPTRVNTEAF,TRBJ1-1,TRBV4-1
ASSPAGGAYNEQF,TRBJ2-1,TRBV5-1
ASSHIRGPAGELF,TRBJ2-2,TRBV5-1
ASSTGQYLGDTQY,TRBJ2-3,TRBV18
ASSQVVPEDRGLYEQY,TRBJ2-7,TRBV3-1
SVGRVVSRRNEQF,TRBJ2-1,TRBV29-1
SARDFSRGTGELF,TRBJ2-2,TRBV20-1
AISESTGNPQH,TRBJ1-5,TRBV10-3
ASSQYNTGELF,TRBJ2-2,TRBV7-9
ASKLDRDEKLF,TRBJ1-4,TRBV2
ASRPGGGNQPQH,TRBJ1-5,TRBV28
ASSQDTGDTQY,TRBJ2-3,TRBV5-1
ASSRGTADYGYT,TRBJ1-2,TRBV5-4
ASSPPGTNEKLF,TRBJ1-4,TRBV12-3/TRBV12-4
ASSYSQGDSGANVLT,TRBJ2-6,TRBV6-5
ASSLGRRDA,TRBJ1-2,TRBV12-3/TRBV12-4